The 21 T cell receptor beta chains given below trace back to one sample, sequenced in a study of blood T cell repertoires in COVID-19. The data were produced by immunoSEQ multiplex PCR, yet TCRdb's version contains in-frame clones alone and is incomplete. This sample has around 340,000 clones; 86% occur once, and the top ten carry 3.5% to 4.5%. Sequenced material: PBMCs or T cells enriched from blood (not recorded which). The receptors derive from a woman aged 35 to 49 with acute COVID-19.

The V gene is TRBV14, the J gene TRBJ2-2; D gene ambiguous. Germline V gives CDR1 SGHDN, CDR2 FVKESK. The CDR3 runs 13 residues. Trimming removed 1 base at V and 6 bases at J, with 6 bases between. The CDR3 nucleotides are TGTGCCAGCAGCCAAGTTCCAGCCGGGGAGCTGTTTTTT. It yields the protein CASSQVPAGELFF.

DNA of the CDR3: TGTGCCAGCAGCCGAAGGACTCAATCCTATAATTCACCCCTCCACTTT. This encodes CASSRRTQSYNSPLHF. The V and J genes are TRBV5-6 and TRBJ1-6; D gene ambiguous. Trimming cost V 4 bases and J 1 base, with 12 bases left between them. The CDR3 covers 16 residues. The V gene's germline CDR1 is SGHDT and CDR2 YYEEEE.

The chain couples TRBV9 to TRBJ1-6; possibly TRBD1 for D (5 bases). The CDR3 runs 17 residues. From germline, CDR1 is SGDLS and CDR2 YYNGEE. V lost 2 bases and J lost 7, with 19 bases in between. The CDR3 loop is CASSVDPHGGENSPLHF. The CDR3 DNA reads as TGTGCCAGCAGCGTCGACCCTCACGGAGGGGAGAATTCACCCCTCCACTTT.

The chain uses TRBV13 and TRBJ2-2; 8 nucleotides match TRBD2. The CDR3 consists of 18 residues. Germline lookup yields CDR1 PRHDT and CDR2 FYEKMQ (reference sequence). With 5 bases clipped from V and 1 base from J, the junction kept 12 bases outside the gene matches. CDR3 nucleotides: TGTGCCAGCAGCCTCCTGTCGGGTAGCGGGAAGAACACCGGGGAGCTGTTTTTT. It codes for CASSLLSGSGKNTGELFF.

The CDR3 spells CASSIQGHLNQPQHF. The CDR3 nucleotides read TGTGCCAGTAGTATTCAGGGACACCTAAATCAGCCCCAGCATTTT. J is TRBJ1-5 and V is TRBV19, with D perhaps TRBD1 (6 bases). This CDR3 has 15 residues. V lost 3 bases, J lost 4 bases, and 13 bases lay in between. Germline lookup yields CDR1 LNHDA and CDR2 SQIVND (reference sequence).

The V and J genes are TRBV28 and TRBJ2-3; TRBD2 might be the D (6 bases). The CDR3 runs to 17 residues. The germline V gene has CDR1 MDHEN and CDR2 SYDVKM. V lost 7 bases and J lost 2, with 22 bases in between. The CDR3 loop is CASTQRVEAGITDTQYF. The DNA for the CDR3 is TGTGCCAGCACCCAAAGAGTAGAGGCGGGAATCACAGATACGCAGTATTTT.

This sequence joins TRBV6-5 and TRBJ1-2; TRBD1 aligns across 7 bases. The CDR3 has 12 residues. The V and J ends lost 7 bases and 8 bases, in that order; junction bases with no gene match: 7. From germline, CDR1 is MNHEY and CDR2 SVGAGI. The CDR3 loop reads CASTGTAGGYTF. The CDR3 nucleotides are TGTGCCAGCACCGGGACAGCAGGAGGCTACACCTTC.

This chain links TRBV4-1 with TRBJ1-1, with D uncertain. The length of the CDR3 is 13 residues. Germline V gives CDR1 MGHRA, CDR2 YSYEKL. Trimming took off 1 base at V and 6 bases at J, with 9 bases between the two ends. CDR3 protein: CASSQGRFAEAFF. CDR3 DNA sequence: TGCGCCAGCAGCCAAGGCCGGTTCGCTGAAGCTTTCTTT.

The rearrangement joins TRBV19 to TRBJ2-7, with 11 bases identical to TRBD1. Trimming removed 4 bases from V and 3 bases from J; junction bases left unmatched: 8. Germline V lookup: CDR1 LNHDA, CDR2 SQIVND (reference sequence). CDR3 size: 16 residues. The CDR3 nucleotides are TGTGCCAGTAGTAAAGCCGCCGGGACAGGGGGCTACGAGCAGTACTTC. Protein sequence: CASSKAAGTGGYEQYF.

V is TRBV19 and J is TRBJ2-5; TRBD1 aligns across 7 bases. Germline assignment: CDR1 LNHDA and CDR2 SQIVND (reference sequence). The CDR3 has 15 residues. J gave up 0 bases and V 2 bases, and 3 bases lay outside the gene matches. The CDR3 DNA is TGTGCCAGTAGTATACGGACAGGCTACCAAGAGACCCAGTACTTC. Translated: CASSIRTGYQETQYF. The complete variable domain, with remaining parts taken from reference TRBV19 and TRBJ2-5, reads DGGITQSPKYLFRKEGQNVTLSCEQNLNHDAMYWYRQDPGQGLRLIYYSQIVNDFQKGDIAEGYSVSREKKESFPLTVTSAQKNPTAFYLCASSIRTGYQETQYFGPGTRLLVL.

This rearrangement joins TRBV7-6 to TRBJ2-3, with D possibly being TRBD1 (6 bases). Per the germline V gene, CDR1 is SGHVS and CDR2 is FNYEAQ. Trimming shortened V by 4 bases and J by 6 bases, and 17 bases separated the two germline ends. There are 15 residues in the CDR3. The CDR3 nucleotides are TGTGCCAGCAGCTACCCCACAGGGACCCGGGATACGCAGTATTTT. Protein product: CASSYPTGTRDTQYF.

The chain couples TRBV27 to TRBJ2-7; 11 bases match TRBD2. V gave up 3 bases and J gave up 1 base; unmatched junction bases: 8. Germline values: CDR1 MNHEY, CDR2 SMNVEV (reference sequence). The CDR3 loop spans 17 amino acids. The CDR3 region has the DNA TGTGCCAGCAGTTTCGGCCTCGGGACTAGCGGTTCCTACGAGCAGTACTTC. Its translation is CASSFGLGTSGSYEQYF.

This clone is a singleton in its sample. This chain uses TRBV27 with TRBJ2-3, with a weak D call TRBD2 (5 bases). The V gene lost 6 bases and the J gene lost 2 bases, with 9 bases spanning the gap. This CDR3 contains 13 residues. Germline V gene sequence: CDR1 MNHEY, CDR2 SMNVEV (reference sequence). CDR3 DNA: TGTGCCAGCAGGGACTGGGACACAGATACGCAGTATTTT. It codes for CASRDWDTDTQYF.

The chain's CDR3 is CASRRTGGSGYTF. CDR3 nucleotide sequence: TGTGCCAGCCGACGGACGGGGGGGAGCGGCTACACCTTC. This chain connects TRBV14 to TRBJ1-2; D perhaps matches TRBD1 (5 bases). The V gene's germline CDR1 is SGHDN and CDR2 FVKESK. The V end lost 8 bases, the J end lost 8 bases, and 18 bases lay between the germline ends. The CDR3 consists of 13 residues.

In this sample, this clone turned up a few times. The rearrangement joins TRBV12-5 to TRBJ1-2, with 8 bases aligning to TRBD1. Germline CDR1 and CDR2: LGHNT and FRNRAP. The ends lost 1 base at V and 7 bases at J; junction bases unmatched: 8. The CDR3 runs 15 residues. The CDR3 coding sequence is TGTGCTAGTGGTTTGGGGAGACAGGGGTGGAGTGGCTACACCTTC. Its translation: CASGLGRQGWSGYTF.

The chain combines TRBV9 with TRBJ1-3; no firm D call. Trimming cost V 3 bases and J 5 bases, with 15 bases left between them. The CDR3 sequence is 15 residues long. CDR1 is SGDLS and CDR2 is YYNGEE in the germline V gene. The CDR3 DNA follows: TGTGCCAGCAGCGCGGGAGGCAGTACTAGAAACACCATATATTTT. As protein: CASSAGGSTRNTIYF. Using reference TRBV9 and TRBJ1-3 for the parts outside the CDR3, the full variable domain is DSGVTQTPKHLITATGQRVTLRCSPRSGDLSVYWYQQSLDQGLQFLIQYYNGEERAKGNILERFSAQQFPDLHSELNLSSLELGDSALYFCASSAGGSTRNTIYFGEGSWLTVV.

The CDR3 DNA follows: TGCGCCAGCAGCCAAGAAACCGGGTGGCACACTGAAGCTTTCTTT. The encoded protein is CASSQETGWHTEAFF. V usage is TRBV4-3 and J usage is TRBJ1-1, with no clear D. CDR1 is LGHNA and CDR2 is YSLEER in the germline V gene. This CDR3 has 15 amino acids. Trimming took off 0 bases at V and 3 bases at J, with 11 bases between the two ends.

The CDR3 DNA reads as TGTGCCAGCAGTCCCCAAAGACAGCCTCGCTCCTATAATTCACCCCTCCACTTT. It encodes CASSPQRQPRSYNSPLHF. V usage is TRBV27 and J usage is TRBJ1-6, with D possibly being TRBD1 (5 bases). Trimming removed 5 bases from V and 0 bases from J, with 17 bases in between. This CDR3 has 18 residues. Germline CDR1 is MNHEY and CDR2 is SMNVEV (reference sequence).

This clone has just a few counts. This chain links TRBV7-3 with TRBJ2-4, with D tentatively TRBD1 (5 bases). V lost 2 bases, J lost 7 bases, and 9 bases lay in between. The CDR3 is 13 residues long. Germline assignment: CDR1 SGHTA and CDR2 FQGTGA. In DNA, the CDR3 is TGTGCCAGCAGCTTAGGACAAACGAACATTCAGTACTTC. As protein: CASSLGQTNIQYF.

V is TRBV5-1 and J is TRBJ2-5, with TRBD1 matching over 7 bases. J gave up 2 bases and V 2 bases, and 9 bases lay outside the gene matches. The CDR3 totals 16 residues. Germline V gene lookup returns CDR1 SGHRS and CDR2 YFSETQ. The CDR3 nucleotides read TGCGCCAGCAGCTTAACTACAGGGGTAGGGCAAGAGACCCAGTACTTC. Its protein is CASSLTTGVGQETQYF.

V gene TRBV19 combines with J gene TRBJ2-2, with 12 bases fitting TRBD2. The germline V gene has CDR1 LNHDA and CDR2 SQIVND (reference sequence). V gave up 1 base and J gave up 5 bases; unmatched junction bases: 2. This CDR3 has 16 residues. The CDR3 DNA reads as TGTGCCAGTAGTATAGGGGGGACTAGCGGGACCGGGGAGCTGTTTTTT. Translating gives CASSIGGTSGTGELFF.